These T cell receptor beta chains were read from a single sample in a study of blood T cell repertoires in COVID-19. The table came from immunoSEQ multiplex PCR; TCRdb's copy has only in-frame clones and leaves some out. The data show 120,000 or so clones, roughly 84% seen once. What was sequenced was peripheral blood. The source is a man in his 60s with acute or convalescent COVID-19. Both conserved end residues are part of each CDR3. The D gene is left open where the match is weak. Not every row has a clone size; where given, it reads once, few, many or a size class.

v_call	d_call	clone_size	j_call	cdr3_aa	cdr3_nt
TRBV12-3/TRBV12-4	NA	NA	TRBJ2-5	CASSFKMEGTQYF	TGTGCCAGCAGTTTTAAAATGGAGGGGACCCAGTACTTC
TRBV5-1	NA	few	TRBJ1-2	CASSLSGAGNYGYTF	TGCGCCAGCAGCTTGTCAGGGGCCGGCAACTATGGCTACACCTTC
TRBV5-1	NA	NA	TRBJ1-5	CASSLTISNQPQHF	TGCGCCAGCAGCTTGACTATTAGCAATCAGCCCCAGCATTTT
TRBV11-1	TRBD2	NA	TRBJ2-2	CASTSPTGGVTGELFF	TGTGCCAGCACCTCCCCCACGGGAGGGGTCACCGGGGAGCTGTTTTTT
TRBV6-1	TRBD1	NA	TRBJ1-2	CASSEEGGGFGNGYTF	TGTGCCAGCAGTGAAGAAGGAGGGGGCTTCGGGAATGGCTACACCTTC
TRBV5-1	TRBD2	NA	TRBJ2-3	CASSLLGGDYTDTQYF	TGCGCCAGCAGCTTGTTGGGCGGGGACTACACAGATACGCAGTATTTT
TRBV7-8	TRBD2	NA	TRBJ2-1	CASSLILAGPGNEQFF	TGTGCCAGCAGCTTGATTCTAGCGGGACCCGGCAATGAGCAGTTCTTC
TRBV7-8	NA	NA	TRBJ2-1	CASSPWVAFGGNEQFF	TGTGCCAGCAGCCCATGGGTGGCCTTCGGGGGCAATGAGCAGTTCTTC
TRBV5-5	TRBD2	NA	TRBJ2-7	CASSLGAGVDEQYF	TGTGCCAGCAGCTTGGGTGCGGGAGTGGATGAGCAGTACTTC
TRBV28	NA	NA	TRBJ2-1	CASSFSGRSYNEQFF	TGTGCCAGCAGTTTTAGCGGCCGCTCCTACAATGAGCAGTTCTTC
TRBV6-6	NA	NA	TRBJ1-1	CASSYSGQRAFF	TGTGCCAGCAGTTACTCGGGACAAAGGGCTTTCTTT
TRBV19	NA	NA	TRBJ2-1	CASSESGPYNEQFF	TGTGCCAGTAGTGAAAGCGGACCTTACAATGAGCAGTTCTTC